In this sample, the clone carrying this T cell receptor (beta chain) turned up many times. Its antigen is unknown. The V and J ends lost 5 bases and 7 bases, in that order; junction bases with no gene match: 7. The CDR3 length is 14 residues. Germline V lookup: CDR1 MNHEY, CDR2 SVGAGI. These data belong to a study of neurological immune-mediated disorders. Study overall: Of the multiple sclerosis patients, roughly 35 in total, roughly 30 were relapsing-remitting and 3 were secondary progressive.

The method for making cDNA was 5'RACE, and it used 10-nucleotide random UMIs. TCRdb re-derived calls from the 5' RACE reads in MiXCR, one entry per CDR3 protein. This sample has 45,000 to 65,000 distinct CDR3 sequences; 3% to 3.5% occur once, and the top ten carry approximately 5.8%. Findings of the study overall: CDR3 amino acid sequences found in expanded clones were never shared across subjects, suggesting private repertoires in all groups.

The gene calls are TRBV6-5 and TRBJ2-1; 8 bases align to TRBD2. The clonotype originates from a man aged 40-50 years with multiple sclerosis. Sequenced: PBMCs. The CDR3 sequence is CASSPGREGNEQFF. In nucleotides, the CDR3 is TGTGCCAGCAGTCCCGGGAGGGAAGGGAATGAGCAGTTCTTC.